The rows below give T cell receptor beta chains drawn from one sample of a study of shared clonotypes between healthy human individuals. Clones were read by immunoSEQ multiplex PCR, and TCRdb kept only the in-frame ones, dropping some. This repertoire shows some 2.1 million clones, less than 95% found once; its top ten account for roughly 1%. Specimen: naive CD8+ T cells sorted from blood. Receptors were obtained from a man between 18 and 29 years old in good health. Each CDR3 is given without its conserved first and last residue.

J gene	V gene	CDR3 protein
TRBJ1-1	TRBV6-5	ASSYNRGFTEAF
TRBJ1-1	TRBV6-5	ASSPVSRLNTEAF
TRBJ2-1	TRBV27	ASSSYLAGSSYNEQF
TRBJ2-7	TRBV10-3	AISEFRLGGYEQY
TRBJ1-1	TRBV5-6	ASSFSQGGTEAF
TRBJ2-7	TRBV7-3	ASSFTGGEQY
TRBJ2-5	TRBV9	ASSVRELPETQY
TRBJ2-7	TRBV4-3	ASSQLTLAGYEQY
TRBJ2-7	TRBV11-2	ASSLGPSGSSSYEQY
TRBJ1-2	TRBV5-6	ASSGDSLGRAGYGYT
TRBJ2-7	TRBV11-2	ASSLGAGTGGEEQY
TRBJ2-1	TRBV27	ASSLFPYNEQF
TRBJ2-2	TRBV19	AGQGAVGGELF
TRBJ2-1	TRBV6-5	ASSYQIKGNEQF
TRBJ1-1	TRBV7-2	ASSLRTGHLHTEAF
TRBJ1-2	TRBV5-6	ASSSGQGASGYT
TRBJ1-6	TRBV6-5	ASSYSSSYNSPLH
TRBJ2-7	TRBV11-2	ANLGVPYEQY
TRBJ1-2	TRBV11-2	ASSFDSNYGYT
TRBJ2-1	TRBV6-5	ASSYSSGTEYNEQF
TRBJ2-7	TRBV5-1	ASSLSDGEQY
TRBJ1-2	TRBV28	AAWSGGGYT
TRBJ1-1	TRBV2	ASSDRDPAF
TRBJ1-2	TRBV6-6	ASSDYDGRNYGYT
TRBJ2-5	TRBV30	AWSVSSQETQY
TRBJ1-1	TRBV7-7	ASSPSGTVVNTEAF
TRBJ2-2	TRBV7-9	ASSLGRDRSPTGELF
TRBJ1-2	TRBV27	ASRGAEGYT
TRBJ2-1	TRBV30	AWSVNRENEQF
TRBJ2-1	TRBV6-5	ASSYSVTSTNEQF
TRBJ2-5	TRBV15	ATSRDKTEGLETQY
TRBJ1-2	TRBV4-1	ASSQVGAPGYT
TRBJ1-1	TRBV30	AWSHATGRSEAF
TRBJ2-7	TRBV9	ASSVVDGAQQY
TRBJ2-7	TRBV7-9	ASSSPTVSYEQY
TRBJ2-7	TRBV6-6	ASSYDSASYEQY
TRBJ2-1	TRBV7-9	ASSLGDVTEQF
TRBJ2-7	TRBV11-2	ASSLAQGGPLYEQY
TRBJ2-5	TRBV7-9	ASSLLAGGNPQETQY
TRBJ2-7	TRBV5-1	ASSWKTSGDYEQY
TRBJ2-4	TRBV4-3	ASSRTTGTSLDIQY
TRBJ2-7	TRBV5-4	ASSLGPGEQY
TRBJ1-5	TRBV2	ASSFTGTGVRGPQH
TRBJ2-2	TRBV27	ASSLGGGTGELF
TRBJ1-1	TRBV10-1	ASSEGTGIDAF
TRBJ1-5	TRBV21-1	ASSNGDRGDQPQH